This T cell receptor beta chain stems from a study of blood T cells in healthy people across ages. Broader study findings: Age showed a roughly linear inverse relationship with TCR beta diversity per million T cells.

A sample-barcoded 5' primer and a J-beta primer mix were used in a second PCR of about 6 to 12 cycles. A template-switch adaptor that had 12 random nucleotides put a tag on each cDNA molecule. One entry per CDR3 protein results from TCRdb running MiXCR on the 5' RACE reads. The table has 540,000 or so distinct CDR3 sequences, approximately 25% seen once. This clonotype was observed a handful of times. Its target is unknown. Isolated PBMCs totaled at least 6 million in each sample. Germline V gives CDR1 SGHVS, CDR2 FNYEAQ. With 8 bases removed from V and 0 bases from J, the gap between germline ends came to 14 bases. This CDR3 spans 16 amino acids. These records were also assigned to another study, of T cells of mothers and their children. From that study: All donors were healthy and Caucasian; they were three mothers and their six children.

The clonotype originates from a boy aged 5-17 years in good health. The chain couples TRBV7-6 to TRBJ2-6; no clear D. Material: blood. The CDR3 region has the DNA TGTGCCAGCCAGCCTTACCGACGCTCTGGGGCCAACGTCCTGACTTTC. This encodes CASQPYRRSGANVLTF.